There are a few counts of the clone carrying this T cell receptor beta chain. Its antigen is currently unknown. This entry comes from a study of T cells after yellow fever vaccination. Study observations and caveats: Secondary responses were weaker yet peaked faster, day 5 versus 15. In post-booster samples, most primary-vaccination clones reappeared (approximately 97% CD4, about 91% CD8).

Trimming removed 1 base from V and 3 bases from J, with 14 bases in between. Germline V gene data show CDR1 as SGHDT and CDR2 as YYEEEE. This CDR3 is 16 amino acids long. TCRdb processed the 5' RACE reads anew with MiXCR; each CDR3 protein has one entry. The sample consists of hundreds of thousands of distinct CDR3 sequences, approximately 4% of them appearing once. Source: PBMCs, taken 5 days after the yellow fever booster vaccination. V is TRBV5-6 and J is TRBJ1-5; TRBD1 is a possible D gene (5 bases). The TCR sequence derives from a man younger than 30 who received the YFV17D yellow fever vaccine. The CDR3 DNA reads as TGTGCCAGCAGCTTGCGGGCGGAGGGGCCCAATCAGCCCCAGCATTTT. Translating it yields CASSLRAEGPNQPQHF.